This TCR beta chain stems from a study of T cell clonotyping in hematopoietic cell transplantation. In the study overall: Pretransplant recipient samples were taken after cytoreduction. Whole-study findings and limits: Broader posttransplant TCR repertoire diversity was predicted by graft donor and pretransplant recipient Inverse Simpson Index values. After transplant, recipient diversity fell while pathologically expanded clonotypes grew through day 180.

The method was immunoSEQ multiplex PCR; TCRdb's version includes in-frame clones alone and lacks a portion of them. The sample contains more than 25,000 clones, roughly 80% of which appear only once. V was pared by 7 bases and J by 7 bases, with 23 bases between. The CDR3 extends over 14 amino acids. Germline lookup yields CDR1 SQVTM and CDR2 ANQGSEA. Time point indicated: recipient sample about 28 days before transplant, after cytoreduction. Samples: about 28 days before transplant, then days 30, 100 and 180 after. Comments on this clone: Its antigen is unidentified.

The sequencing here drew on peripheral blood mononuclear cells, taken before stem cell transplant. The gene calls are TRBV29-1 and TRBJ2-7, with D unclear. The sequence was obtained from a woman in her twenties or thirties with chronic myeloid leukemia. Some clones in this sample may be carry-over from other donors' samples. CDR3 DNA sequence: TGCAGCGGCAACCGAGACCCCCCGGATCGAGAGCAGTACGTC. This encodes CSGNRDPPDREQYV.